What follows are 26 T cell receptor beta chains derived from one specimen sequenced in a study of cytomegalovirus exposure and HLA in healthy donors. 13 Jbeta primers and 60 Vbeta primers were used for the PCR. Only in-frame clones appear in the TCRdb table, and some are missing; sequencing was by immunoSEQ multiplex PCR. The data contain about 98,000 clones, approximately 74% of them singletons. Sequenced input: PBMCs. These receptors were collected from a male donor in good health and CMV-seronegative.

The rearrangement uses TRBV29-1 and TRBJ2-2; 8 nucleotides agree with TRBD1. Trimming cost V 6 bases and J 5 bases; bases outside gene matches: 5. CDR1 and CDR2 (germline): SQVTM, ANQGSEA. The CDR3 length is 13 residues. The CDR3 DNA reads TGCAGCGTCGACAGGGGCGGGACCGGGGAGCTGTTTTTT. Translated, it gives CSVDRGGTGELFF.

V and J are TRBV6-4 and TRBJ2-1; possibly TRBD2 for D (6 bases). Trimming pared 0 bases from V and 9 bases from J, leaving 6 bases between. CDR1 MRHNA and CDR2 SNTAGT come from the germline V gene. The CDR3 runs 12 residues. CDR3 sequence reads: CASSDSGGEQFF. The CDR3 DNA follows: TGTGCCAGCAGTGACTCGGGGGGTGAGCAGTTCTTC.

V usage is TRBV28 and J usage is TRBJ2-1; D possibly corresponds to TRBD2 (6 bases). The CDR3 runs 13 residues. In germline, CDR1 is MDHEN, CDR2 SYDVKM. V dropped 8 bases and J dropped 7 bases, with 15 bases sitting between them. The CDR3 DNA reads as TGTGCCAGCGGGACTCCGGTGAGGAATGAGCAGTTCTTC. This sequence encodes CASGTPVRNEQFF.

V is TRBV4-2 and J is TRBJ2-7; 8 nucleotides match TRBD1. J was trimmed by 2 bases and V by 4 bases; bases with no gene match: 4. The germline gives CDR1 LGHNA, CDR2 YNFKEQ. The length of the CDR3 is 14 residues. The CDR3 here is CASSRGQGAYEQYF. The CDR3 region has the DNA TGTGCCAGCAGCCGTGGACAGGGAGCCTACGAGCAGTACTTC.

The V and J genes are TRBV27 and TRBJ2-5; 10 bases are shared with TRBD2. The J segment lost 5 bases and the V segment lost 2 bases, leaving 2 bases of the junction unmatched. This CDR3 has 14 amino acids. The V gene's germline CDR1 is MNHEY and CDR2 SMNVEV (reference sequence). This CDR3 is CASSLSGRAETQYF. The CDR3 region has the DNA TGTGCCAGCAGTTTAAGCGGGAGGGCGGAGACCCAGTACTTC.

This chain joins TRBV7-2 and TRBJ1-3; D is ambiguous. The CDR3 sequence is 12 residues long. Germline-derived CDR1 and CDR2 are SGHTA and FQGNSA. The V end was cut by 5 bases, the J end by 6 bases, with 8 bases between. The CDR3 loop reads CASSPSVNTIYF. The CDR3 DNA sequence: TGTGCCAGCAGCCCGTCCGTAAACACCATATATTTT.

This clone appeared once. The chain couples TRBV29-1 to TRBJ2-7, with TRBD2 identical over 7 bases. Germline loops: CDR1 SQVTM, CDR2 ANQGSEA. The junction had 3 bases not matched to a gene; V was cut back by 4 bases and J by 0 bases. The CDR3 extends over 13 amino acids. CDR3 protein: CSVVGRASYEQYF. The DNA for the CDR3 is TGCAGCGTTGTTGGGAGGGCCTCCTACGAGCAGTACTTC.

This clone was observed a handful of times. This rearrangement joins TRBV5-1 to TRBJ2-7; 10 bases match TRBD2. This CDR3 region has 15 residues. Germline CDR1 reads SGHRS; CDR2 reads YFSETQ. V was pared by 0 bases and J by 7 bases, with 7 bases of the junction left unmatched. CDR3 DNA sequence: TGCGCCAGCAGCTTGGAGCTAGCGGGAGCTTCTGAGCAGTACTTC. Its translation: CASSLELAGASEQYF.

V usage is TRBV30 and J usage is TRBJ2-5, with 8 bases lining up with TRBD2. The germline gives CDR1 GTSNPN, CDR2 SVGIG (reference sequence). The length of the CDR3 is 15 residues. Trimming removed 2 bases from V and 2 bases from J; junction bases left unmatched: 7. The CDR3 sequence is CAWSPGTRAQETQYF. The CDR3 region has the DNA TGTGCCTGGAGTCCCGGGACTAGAGCTCAAGAGACCCAGTACTTC.

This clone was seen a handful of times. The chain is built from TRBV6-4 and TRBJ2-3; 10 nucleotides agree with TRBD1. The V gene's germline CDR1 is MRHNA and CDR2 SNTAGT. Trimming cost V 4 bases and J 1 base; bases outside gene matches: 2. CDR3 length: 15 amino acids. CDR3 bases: TGTGCCAGCAGTGCCGGGACAGGGGGCACAGATACGCAGTATTTT. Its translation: CASSAGTGGTDTQYF.

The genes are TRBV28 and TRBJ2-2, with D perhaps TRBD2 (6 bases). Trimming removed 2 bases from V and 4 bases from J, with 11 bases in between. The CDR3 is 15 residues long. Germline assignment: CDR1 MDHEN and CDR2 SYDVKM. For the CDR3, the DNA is TGTGCCAGCAGTTTAGCGGACGGGGGCACCGGGGAGCTGTTTTTT. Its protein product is CASSLADGGTGELFF. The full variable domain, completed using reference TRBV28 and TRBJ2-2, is DVKVTQSSRYLVKRTGEKVFLECVQDMDHENMFWYRQDPGLGLRLIYFSYDVKMKEKGDIPEGYSVSREKKERFSLILESASTNQTSMYLCASSLADGGTGELFFGEGSRLTVL.

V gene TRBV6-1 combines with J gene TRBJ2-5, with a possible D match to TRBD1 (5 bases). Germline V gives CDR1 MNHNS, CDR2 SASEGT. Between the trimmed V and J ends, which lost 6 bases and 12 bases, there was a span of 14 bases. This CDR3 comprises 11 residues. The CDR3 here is CASRLLGREYF. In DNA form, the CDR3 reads TGTGCCAGCAGACTCTTGGGCAGGGAGTACTTC.

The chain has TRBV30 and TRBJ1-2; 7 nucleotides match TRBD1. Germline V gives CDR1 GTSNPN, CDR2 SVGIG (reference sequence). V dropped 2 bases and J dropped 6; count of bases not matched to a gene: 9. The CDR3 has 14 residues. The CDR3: CAWSRQGSVNGYTF. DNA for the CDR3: TGTGCCTGGAGTCGACAGGGCAGTGTGAATGGCTACACCTTC. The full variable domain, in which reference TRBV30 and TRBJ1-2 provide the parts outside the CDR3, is SQTIHQWPATLVQPVGSPLSLECTVEGTSNPNLYWYRQAAGRGLQLLFYSVGIGQISSEVPQNLSASRPQDRQFILSSKKLLLSDSGFYLCAWSRQGSVNGYTFGSGTRLTVV.

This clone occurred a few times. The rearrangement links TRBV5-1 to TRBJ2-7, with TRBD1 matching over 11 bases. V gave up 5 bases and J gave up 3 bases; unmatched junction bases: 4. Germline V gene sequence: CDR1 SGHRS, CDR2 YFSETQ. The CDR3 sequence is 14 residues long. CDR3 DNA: TGCGCCAGCAGAACCGGGACAGGGGGCTACGAGCAGTACTTC. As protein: CASRTGTGGYEQYF.

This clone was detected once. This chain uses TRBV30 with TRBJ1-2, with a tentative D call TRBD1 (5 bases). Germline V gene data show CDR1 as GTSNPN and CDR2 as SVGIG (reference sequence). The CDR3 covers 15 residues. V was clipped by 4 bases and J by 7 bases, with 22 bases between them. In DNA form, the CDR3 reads TGTGCCTGGACAAAGGACCGCGGGGCTTCAAGTGGCTACACCTTC. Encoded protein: CAWTKDRGASSGYTF.

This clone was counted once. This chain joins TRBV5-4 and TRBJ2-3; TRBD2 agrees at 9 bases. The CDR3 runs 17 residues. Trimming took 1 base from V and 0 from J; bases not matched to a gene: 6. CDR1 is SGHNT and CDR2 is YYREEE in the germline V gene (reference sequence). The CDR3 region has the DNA TGTGCCAGCAGCTTGAGTAGCGGGAGACCCAGCACAGATACGCAGTATTTT. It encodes CASSLSSGRPSTDTQYF.

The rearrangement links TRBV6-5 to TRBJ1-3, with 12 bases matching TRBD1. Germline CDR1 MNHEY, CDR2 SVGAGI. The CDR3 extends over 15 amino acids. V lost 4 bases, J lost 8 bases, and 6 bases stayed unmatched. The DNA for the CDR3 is TGTGCCAGCAGTTTCACGGGACAGGGGGCTGACACCATATATTTT. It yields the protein CASSFTGQGADTIYF.

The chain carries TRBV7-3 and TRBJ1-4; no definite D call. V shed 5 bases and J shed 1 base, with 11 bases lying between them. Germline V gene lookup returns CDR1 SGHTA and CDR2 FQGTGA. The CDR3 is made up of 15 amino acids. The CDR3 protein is CASSPEGGTNEKLFF. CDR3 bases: TGTGCCAGCAGCCCGGAGGGAGGAACTAATGAAAAACTGTTTTTT.

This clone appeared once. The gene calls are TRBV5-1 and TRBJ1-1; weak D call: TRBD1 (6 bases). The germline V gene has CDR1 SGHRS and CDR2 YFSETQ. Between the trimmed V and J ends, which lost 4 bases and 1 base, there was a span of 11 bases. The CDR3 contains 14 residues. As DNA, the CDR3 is TGCGCCAGCAGCCTGCAGACAGGGAACACTGAAGCTTTCTTT. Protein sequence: CASSLQTGNTEAFF. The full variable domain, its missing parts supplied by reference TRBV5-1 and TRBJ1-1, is KAGVTQTPRYLIKTRGQQVTLSCSPISGHRSVSWYQQTPGQGLQFLFEYFSETQRNKGNFPGRFSGRQFSNSRSEMNVSTLELGDSALYLCASSLQTGNTEAFFGQGTRLTVV.

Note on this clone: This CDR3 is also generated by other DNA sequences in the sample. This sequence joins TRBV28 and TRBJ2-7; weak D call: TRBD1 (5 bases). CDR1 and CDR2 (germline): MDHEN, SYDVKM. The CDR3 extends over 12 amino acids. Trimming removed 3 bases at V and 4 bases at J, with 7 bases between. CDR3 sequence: CASSFQGYEQYF. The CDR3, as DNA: TGTGCCAGCAGTTTCCAGGGTTACGAGCAGTACTTC. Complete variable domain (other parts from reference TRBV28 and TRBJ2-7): DVKVTQSSRYLVKRTGEKVFLECVQDMDHENMFWYRQDPGLGLRLIYFSYDVKMKEKGDIPEGYSVSREKKERFSLILESASTNQTSMYLCASSFQGYEQYFGPGTRLTVT.

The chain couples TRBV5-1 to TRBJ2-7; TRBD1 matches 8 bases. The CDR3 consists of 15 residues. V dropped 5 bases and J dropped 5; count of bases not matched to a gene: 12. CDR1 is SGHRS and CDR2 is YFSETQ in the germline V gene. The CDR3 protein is CASRLSGQGNHEQYF. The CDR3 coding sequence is TGCGCCAGCAGGCTTTCTGGACAGGGCAACCACGAGCAGTACTTC.

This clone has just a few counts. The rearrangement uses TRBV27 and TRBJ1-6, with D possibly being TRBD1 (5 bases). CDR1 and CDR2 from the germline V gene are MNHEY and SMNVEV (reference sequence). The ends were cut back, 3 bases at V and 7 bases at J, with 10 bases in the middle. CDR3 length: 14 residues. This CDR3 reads CASSFSGRNSPLHF. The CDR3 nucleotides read TGTGCCAGCAGTTTTTCAGGGAGGAATTCACCCCTCCACTTT.

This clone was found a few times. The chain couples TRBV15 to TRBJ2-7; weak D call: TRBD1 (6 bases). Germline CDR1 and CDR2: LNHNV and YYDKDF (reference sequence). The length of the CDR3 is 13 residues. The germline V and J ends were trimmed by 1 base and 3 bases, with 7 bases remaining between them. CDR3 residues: CATSRGDNYEQYF. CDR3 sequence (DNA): TGTGCCACCAGCAGAGGGGACAACTACGAGCAGTACTTC.

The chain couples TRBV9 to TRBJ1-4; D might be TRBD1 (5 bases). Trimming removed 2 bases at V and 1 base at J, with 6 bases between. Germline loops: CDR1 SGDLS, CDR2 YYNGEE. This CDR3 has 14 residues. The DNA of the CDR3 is TGTGCCAGCAGCGTGGGGGGAACTAATGAAAAACTGTTTTTT. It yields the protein CASSVGGTNEKLFF.

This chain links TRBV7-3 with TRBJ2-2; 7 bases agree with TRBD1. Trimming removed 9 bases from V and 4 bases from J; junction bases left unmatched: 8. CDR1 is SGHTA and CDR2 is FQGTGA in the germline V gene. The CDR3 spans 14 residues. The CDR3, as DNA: TGTGCCAGTCGCAGGGCAGGGGGCACCGGGGAGCTGTTTTTT. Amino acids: CASRRAGGTGELFF.

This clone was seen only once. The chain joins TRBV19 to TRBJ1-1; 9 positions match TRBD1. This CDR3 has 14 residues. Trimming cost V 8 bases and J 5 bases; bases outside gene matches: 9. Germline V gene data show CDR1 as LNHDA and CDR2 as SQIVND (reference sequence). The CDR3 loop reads CASSTGGVETEAFF. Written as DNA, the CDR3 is TGTGCCAGTTCAACAGGGGGCGTCGAAACTGAAGCTTTCTTT.